The T cell receptor beta chain under discussion was sequenced for a study of graft-versus-host responses after intestinal transplantation. In the study overall: Tacrolimus and steroids were given for around 3 years to all recipients after anti-thymocyte globulin induction. Study-wide results and limits: The marrow of recipients harbored GvH clones, and ileum or blood showed some of them first. Graft-donor T cell macrochimerism in patients accompanied high graft-versus-host to host-versus-graft clonal ratios in allografts.

Worth noting for this clone: What it recognizes is unknown.

The germline gives CDR1 SEHNR, CDR2 FQNEAQ (reference sequence). The trim removed 5 bases at V and 8 bases at J, leaving 2 bases unmatched. The CDR3 consists of 12 residues. Sequencing was performed with immunoSEQ multiplex PCR; in TCRdb, only in-frame clones are kept and a portion is missing. This sample has some 88,000 clones, with approximately 94% found just once. The receptor comes from a human donor who received an intestinal transplant. The sample in question was unstimulated CD8+ T cells sorted from spleen or lymph node cells, obtained before intestinal transplant. This chain links TRBV7-9 with TRBJ1-1, with 10 bases identical to TRBD1. In DNA, the CDR3 is TGTGCCAGCAGCCTGGGACAGGGGGAAGCTTTCTTT. Translated: CASSLGQGEAFF.